This T cell receptor beta chain was recovered during a study of OX40 agonist ivuxolimab in advanced cancers. Study-wide context: Ivuxolimab was an agonistic, fully human IgG2 monoclonal antibody directed against OX40 (CD134), a costimulatory receptor. Intravenous ivuxolimab was administered to patients every 2 weeks at six dose levels: 0.01, 0.1, 0.3, 1.5, 3 and 10 mg/kg. Peripheral TCRbeta sequencing was intended to test whether TCR sequence diversity was altered and clonal T-cell expansion was caused by ivuxolimab. The paper describes the monotherapy dose-escalation part (N = 52 patients) of the phase I trial of ivuxolimab. Three dose-escalation patients achieved partial responses, one with hepatocellular carcinoma and two with cutaneous melanoma. Among the roughly 52 dose-escalation patients, about 20 had hepatocellular carcinoma, around 15 melanoma, 9 renal cell carcinoma and 9 head and neck cancer. Prior anti-PD-1, anti-PD-L1 or anti-CTLA-4 therapy was permitted, and approximately 40% of dose-escalation patients had received checkpoint inhibitors. In the dose-escalation cohort, 82.7% of patients were male, and the mean age was around 60 years, with a range of roughly 20 to 85. General findings and caveats noted by the study authors: Clonal expansion of both CD4+ and CD8+ blood T cells was observed from baseline to week 6 at doses 0.1 to 3.0 mg/kg. Low levels of normalized T-cell clonal expansion were also seen in some nonresponding patients. Partial responders in the 0.1-3.0 mg/kg groups had among the lowest normalized peripheral clonal expansion, especially among CD8+ T cells. The antigen specificity of the peripheral T cells that underwent clonal expansion was not determined. After ivuxolimab, expanded clones were on average more numerous among CD8+ T cells than among CD4+ T cells.

Comments on this clone: Its antigen has not been determined. No much larger clone exists at a distance of one base, and base qualities are not known.

The trial excluded patients who had a history of autoimmune disease or were on systemic immunosuppression. Peripheral blood for TCR sequencing was collected from all dose cohorts at baseline, on cycle 4 day 1, and on cycle 7 day 1. The samples were drawn from a first-in-human, open-label, multicenter phase I dose-escalation trial of ivuxolimab. Adults with locally advanced or metastatic melanoma, renal cell carcinoma, hepatocellular carcinoma or head and neck squamous cell carcinoma were enrolled in the trial. CD4+ and CD8+ T cells were sorted separately from peripheral blood before TCR sequencing. Taken from cysteine to phenylalanine, the CDR3 has 15 residues. Just the 45-base CDR3 DNA is kept, in frame starting at base 1. From V the trimming removes 8 bases and from J it removes 8 bases, while the gene matches leave 12 bases of the junction unaccounted for. CDR1 and CDR2, looked up from the germline V gene, are LGHNA and YNFKEQ.

To sequence the TCRbeta CDR3 region, genomic DNA was isolated from the sorted cells. TCRbeta CDR3 regions were sequenced using the immunoSEQ Assay. TCRdb limited this immuneACCESS table to in-frame rearrangements with V and J called. A share of clones is missing; checked studies link under half to unresolved V genes, and the rest is unexplained. This sample gives around 35,000 clones in total; around 85% of them show up just once. The ten top clones hold under 40% of the sample. The source was CD4+ or CD8+ T cells sorted from blood, collected in a trial of the OX40 agonist ivuxolimab. The V and J genes are TRBV4-2 and TRBJ2-2; 9 bases in the junction line up with TRBD2. This TCR derives from an adult with an advanced solid tumor such as melanoma, head and neck, liver or kidney cancer. The encoded CDR3 is CASSQGGGATGELFF. In nucleotides, the sequence is TGTGCCAGCTCTCAGGGCGGGGGGGCCACTGGGGAGCTGTTTTTT.